This T cell receptor beta chain was recorded in a study of OX40 agonist ivuxolimab in advanced cancers. Study overall: Patients' therapy was ivuxolimab, an antibody that acts as an agonist of OX40 (CD134). Among those enrolled, mean age was about 62 years (range roughly 20 to 85) and 70% to 85% were male.

This clone was seen a single time. Autoimmune disease history or systemic immunosuppression led to patient exclusion. Sampled blood was obtained at baseline, cycle 4 day 1, and cycle 7 day 1. V lost 0 bases to trimming and J lost 9 bases; unmatched junction nucleotides: 14. The CDR3 runs 16 residues. Germline V gene data show CDR1 as SGHRS and CDR2 as YFSETQ. This table comes from immunoSEQ multiplex PCR, and its TCRdb copy is limited to in-frame clones, with some not included. Among fewer than 80,000 clones listed, approximately 86% were seen once. Sequencing used CD4+ or CD8+ T cells sorted from blood, obtained in a trial of the OX40 agonist ivuxolimab. The J gene is TRBJ2-5, the V gene TRBV5-1, with 7 bases aligning to TRBD1. The origin of this receptor is an adult with an advanced solid tumor such as melanoma, head and neck, liver or kidney cancer. CDR3 nucleotide sequence: TGCGCCAGCAGCTTGGGTGCAGGGGGTGGTGAAAGGGCCCAGTACTTC. Residues: CASSLGAGGGERAQYF.